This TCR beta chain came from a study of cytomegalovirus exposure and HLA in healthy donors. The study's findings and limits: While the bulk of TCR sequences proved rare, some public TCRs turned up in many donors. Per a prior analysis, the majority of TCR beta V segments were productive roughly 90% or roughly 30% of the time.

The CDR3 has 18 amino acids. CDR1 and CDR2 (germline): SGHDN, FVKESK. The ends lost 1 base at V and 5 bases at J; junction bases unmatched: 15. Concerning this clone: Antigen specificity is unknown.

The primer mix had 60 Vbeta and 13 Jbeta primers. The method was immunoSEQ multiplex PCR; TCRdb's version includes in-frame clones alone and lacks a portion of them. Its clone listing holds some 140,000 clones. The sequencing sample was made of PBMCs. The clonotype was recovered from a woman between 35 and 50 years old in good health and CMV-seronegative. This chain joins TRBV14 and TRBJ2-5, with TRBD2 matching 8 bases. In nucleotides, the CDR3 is TGTGCCAGCAGCCAAGGATATCCGGGGGGGAACTTAGAGGAGACCCAGTACTTC. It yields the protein CASSQGYPGGNLEETQYF.